The subject of this entry is one TCR beta chain. Its antigen remains unidentified. Within one base of it there is no much larger clone, and no base qualities were kept. Every donor in the study was a healthy Caucasian. The twin cohort consisted of three pairs of female monozygotic twins, all aged roughly 18 to 29 years. Peripheral blood mononuclear cells were the source from which RNA for the TCR libraries was isolated. This record comes from a study of identical twins (dated by TCRdb to 2016 to 2018). About the investigation overall: TCR alpha and beta repertoires from monozygotic twins, unrelated adults of various ages and cord blood were deep-sequenced to test whether fetal clonotypes persist. Replicate twin experiments were performed at different times using different library preparation protocols to rule out contamination.

Libraries were constructed by 5' RACE. Instrument on record: Illumina HiSeq 2000. A universal primer binding site was introduced by template switching, and a unique molecular identifier was present in the final cDNA, enabling accurate counting of TCR cDNA molecules. Specific primers in the conserved constant-segment region were used to synthesize first-strand cDNA for the TCR alpha and beta chains. To control for contamination, every cDNA library was double barcoded, receiving both a SMART-Mk sample barcode and Illumina barcodes. Two successive PCR steps introduced TruSeq adapter sequences along with Illumina sample barcodes. Sequencing of the TCR alpha and beta cDNA libraries was done on the Illumina HiSeq platform using custom primers. The authors processed their data as follows. MiGEC was used to process raw reads and extract unique molecular identifiers, and MiXCR was used to find CDR3 positions. Recombination models were inferred per individual with the repgenHMM and IGoR tools using an EM algorithm. Shared clonotype analysis was performed with the tcR package in R, normalizing sharing by the product of cloneset sizes. To study raw recombination free of thymic and clonal selection effects, out-of-frame nonproductive sequences were analyzed. Using fastp at Q25 and MiXCR, TCRdb reprocessed the public reads and kept productive beta chains. Every CDR3 protein is listed once, alongside the most common genes and DNA of its rows. The V and J calls, along with clone size, are taken from TCRdb and not from the paper's own processing. The sample table shows 550,000 to 800,000 distinct CDR3 sequences, and around 7.4% are seen once. The ten largest clones take up 1.6% of the sample.

CDR1 KGHDR and CDR2 SFDVKD are derived from the germline V gene. Reading from cysteine to phenylalanine, the CDR3 counts 17 amino acids. The retained sequence is limited to the CDR3, 51 bases, with the frame set at the first base. Here V drops 1 base and J drops 3 bases, and the junction holds 7 bases not matched to any gene. Points the paper makes about the study in general: Because the same donors could not be followed over many years, the conclusions depended on cross-sectional statistical analysis. Abundant cord blood beta clonotypes carried fewer insertions; young adult naive repertoires showed a weaker similar trend, while memory repertoires showed none. Out-of-frame TCR alpha sharing in monozygotic twins was systematically underestimated by recombination models, whereas sharing between unrelated individuals was in agreement with the recombination models. Excess twin sharing in beta out-of-frame sequences was weaker because fewer shared sequences lowered the signal-to-noise ratio. Out-of-frame TCR alpha sequences shared between twins showed an excess of low generation-probability sequences compared with coincidental sharing between unrelated individuals. Zero-insertion analyses could be partly confounded by invariant T cells such as MAIT and iNKT, though diverse VJ usage argued against such confounding for most clonotypes.

The same data also went into a second study, on yellow fever vaccine responses in identical twins. The second study, in turn, reports: The authors reported that the T cell response to vaccination in identical twins appeared partly convergent and partly personalized. In identical twins, the study followed T cell clones that responded to the vaccine with precision.

Recombination linked TRBV24-1 to TRBJ2-1, with 8 middle bases fitting TRBD2. Sequenced input: PBMCs. The origin of this receptor is a woman between 18 and 29 years old in good health. The DNA sequence is TGTGCCACCAGTGATTTCCGAAGCGGGGGAATCTACAATGAGCAGTTCTTC. Its translation is CATSDFRSGGIYNEQFF.